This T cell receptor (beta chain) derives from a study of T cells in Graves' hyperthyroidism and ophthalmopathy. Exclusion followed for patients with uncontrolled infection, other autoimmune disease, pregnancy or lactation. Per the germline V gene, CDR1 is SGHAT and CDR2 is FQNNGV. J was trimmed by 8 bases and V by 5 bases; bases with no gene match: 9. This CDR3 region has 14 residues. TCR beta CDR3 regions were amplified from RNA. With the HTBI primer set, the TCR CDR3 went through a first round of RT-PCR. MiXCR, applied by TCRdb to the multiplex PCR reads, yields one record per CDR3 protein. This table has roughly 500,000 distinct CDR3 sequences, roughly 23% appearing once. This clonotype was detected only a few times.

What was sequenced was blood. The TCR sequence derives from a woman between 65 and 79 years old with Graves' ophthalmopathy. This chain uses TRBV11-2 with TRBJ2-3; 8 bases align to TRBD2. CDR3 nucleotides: TGTGCCAGCAGCCCAGGGTACGCGGGGGGTACGCAGTATTTT. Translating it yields CASSPGYAGGTQYF.